This T cell receptor beta chain derives from a study of cytomegalovirus exposure and HLA in healthy donors. Whole-study findings and limits: Cytomegalovirus association was assigned to under 200 TCR beta chains.

The study sampled nominally healthy donors, though unrecorded immune exposures were likely. Concerning this clone: Its antigen is unidentified.

Germline CDR1 and CDR2: SEHNR and FQNEAQ (reference sequence). Trimming at V came to 3 bases and at J to 2 bases, leaving 5 bases not matched to a gene. The CDR3 covers 15 residues. PCR amplification relied on 60 Vbeta primers (plus 13 Jbeta primers). Measured with immunoSEQ multiplex PCR; TCRdb has only the in-frame clones, and not every one. The profile shows about 100,000 clones, over 75% of them singletons. The chain combines TRBV7-9 with TRBJ1-2; 8 nucleotides line up with TRBD1. The TCR sequence derives from a man younger than 40 in good health and CMV-seronegative. Sequencing used PBMCs. CDR3 bases: TGTGCCAGCAGCTTGACAGGGGTGCAGAACTATGGCTACACCTTC. Amino acids: CASSLTGVQNYGYTF. Filled out from reference TRBV7-9 and TRBJ1-2, the complete variable domain reads DTGVSQNPRHKITKRGQNVTFRCDPISEHNRLYWYRQTLGQGPEFLTYFQNEAQLEKSRLLSDRFSAERPKGSFSTLEIQRTEQGDSAMYLCASSLTGVQNYGYTFGSGTRLTVV.